The source of this T cell receptor beta chain is a study of CD8+CD57+ T cells in acquired aplastic anemia. Overall study context: Each DNA sample taken from sorted CD4+ and CD8+ cells came to around 3.4 ug on average.

Genomic DNA constituted the template upon which TCR beta VDJ and CDR3 profiling was performed. TCRdb re-called the reads with MiXCR, one entry per CDR3 protein. This table has 150,000 to 200,000 distinct CDR3 sequences, nearly 65% appearing once. The CDR3 has 15 residues. With 5 bases removed from V and 6 bases from J, the gap between germline ends came to 20 bases. Germline loops: CDR1 SGHVS, CDR2 FQNEAQ. Study-wide points: The study identified 25 to 30 CD8+ CDR3 sequences shared by patients and controls. Significance was not reached for CD8+ Simpson's diversity between patients and controls.

For sequencing, patients were chosen who had shown expansion of CD8+CD57+ cells by flow cytometry. Every patient was diagnosed with severe acquired aplastic anemia. For this clonotype: No antigen is known for it.

The sample comprised sorted CD4+, CD8+, or CD8+CD57+ T cells (not recorded which) from PBMCs. The sequence was obtained from a human donor with aplastic anemia. This sequence joins TRBV7-8 and TRBJ2-7; possible D gene TRBD1, 6 bases. Written as DNA, the CDR3 is TGTGCCAGCAGCCAGGGGACCCCCAGGGTCGGCGAGCAGTACTTC. Its translation: CASSQGTPRVGEQYF.